This is a list of T cell receptor beta chains from one sample in a study of metastatic and nonmetastatic thyroid tumors. TCRdb ran MiXCR on the PCR reads. The sample carries about 39,000 clones, approximately 19% recorded once. The sequenced sample was blood. Receptor source: a female donor with papillary thyroid cancer or a benign thyroid nodule (not recorded which). Some clones in this sample may be carry-over from other donors' samples. Both conserved end residues are part of each CDR3. The D gene is left open where the match is weak. Clone size appears in some rows only: once, few, many, or a class for an expanded clone.

v_gene: TRBV20-1
d_gene: -
abundance: once
j_gene: TRBJ1-2
CDR3aa: CSASLVTNDGYTF
CDR3nt: TGCAGTGCTAGTCTTGTTACGAACGATGGCTACACCTTC

v_gene: TRBV6-1
d_gene: -
abundance: many
j_gene: TRBJ1-4
CDR3aa: CASSEKWDEKLFF
CDR3nt: TGTGCCAGCAGTGAAAAGTGGGACGAAAAACTGTTTTTT

v_gene: TRBV20-1
d_gene: -
abundance: many
j_gene: TRBJ1-4
CDR3aa: CSAAGGATNEKLFF
CDR3nt: TGCAGTGCCGCGGGCGGAGCAACTAATGAAAAACTGTTTTTT

v_gene: TRBV28
d_gene: -
abundance: few
j_gene: TRBJ1-2
CDR3aa: CARGLGQGYGYTF
CDR3nt: TGTGCCAGAGGGCTAGGGCAGGGCTATGGATACACCTTC

v_gene: TRBV12-5
d_gene: -
abundance: few
j_gene: TRBJ1-6
CDR3aa: CASDIGGSNSPLHF
CDR3nt: TGTGCTAGTGACATAGGGGGGTCCAATTCACCCCTCCACTTT

v_gene: TRBV5-1
d_gene: -
abundance: medium-sized
j_gene: TRBJ1-1
CDR3aa: CASSSTNTEAFF
CDR3nt: TGCGCCAGCAGTTCAACGAACACTGAAGCTTTCTTT

v_gene: TRBV15
d_gene: TRBD1
abundance: -
j_gene: TRBJ2-1
CDR3aa: CATSDAGDRVYNEQFF
CDR3nt: TGTGCCACCAGCGATGCGGGTGACAGGGTCTACAATGAGCAGTTCTTC

v_gene: TRBV28
d_gene: TRBD1
abundance: many
j_gene: TRBJ1-5
CDR3aa: CASSLGQGHQPQHF
CDR3nt: TGTGCCAGCAGTTTAGGACAGGGGCATCAGCCCCAGCATTTT

v_gene: TRBV28
d_gene: TRBD1
abundance: -
j_gene: TRBJ2-7
CDR3aa: CASSYSGQAYEQYF
CDR3nt: TGTGCCAGCAGTTACTCGGGACAGGCCTACGAGCAGTACTTC

v_gene: TRBV27
d_gene: TRBD1
abundance: many
j_gene: TRBJ1-5
CDR3aa: CASRRTGDKPQHF
CDR3nt: TGTGCCAGCAGACGTACAGGGGACAAGCCCCAGCATTTT

v_gene: TRBV5-1
d_gene: TRBD2
abundance: many
j_gene: TRBJ2-1
CDR3aa: CASTLGGSDEQFF
CDR3nt: TGCGCCAGCACTCTTGGCGGGAGTGATGAGCAGTTCTTC

v_gene: TRBV20-1
d_gene: -
abundance: -
j_gene: TRBJ1-5
CDR3aa: CSARDPATVGLPQHF
CDR3nt: TGCAGTGCTAGAGATCCGGCGACGGTAGGGTTGCCCCAGCATTTT

v_gene: TRBV10-3
d_gene: -
abundance: many
j_gene: TRBJ2-1
CDR3aa: CAISNPGRSSYNEQFF
CDR3nt: TGTGCCATCAGTAATCCGGGACGGAGCTCCTACAATGAGCAGTTCTTC

v_gene: TRBV28
d_gene: -
abundance: few
j_gene: TRBJ2-7
CDR3aa: CASSLGGYTYEQYF
CDR3nt: TGTGCCAGCAGCTTAGGGGGGTACACCTACGAGCAGTACTTC

v_gene: TRBV30
d_gene: -
abundance: -
j_gene: TRBJ2-1
CDR3aa: CAWSVFVYNEQFF
CDR3nt: TGTGCCTGGAGTGTGTTTGTGTACAATGAGCAGTTCTTC

v_gene: TRBV5-1
d_gene: -
abundance: -
j_gene: TRBJ2-5
CDR3aa: CATSLGHQETQYF
CDR3nt: TGCGCCACATCTCTGGGTCATCAAGAGACCCAGTACTTC

v_gene: TRBV6-2/TRBV6-3
d_gene: -
abundance: few
j_gene: TRBJ2-1
CDR3aa: CASSSHSGAYYNEQFF
CDR3nt: TGTGCCAGCAGTTCACACTCAGGGGCGTATTACAATGAGCAGTTCTTC